The clone carrying this TCR beta chain was seen many times. Its antigen is as yet unknown. TCR alpha and TCR beta cDNA libraries carrying sample barcodes and UMIs were produced by 5'RACE using constant-segment primers. TCRdb processed the 5' RACE reads anew with MiXCR; each CDR3 protein has one entry. The sample lists a few hundred thousand distinct CDR3 sequences, roughly 21% seen once, with around 20% in the top ten. Germline V gives CDR1 MNHEY, CDR2 SMNVEV (reference sequence). With 4 bases clipped from V and 4 bases from J, the junction kept 5 bases outside the gene matches. The CDR3 has 14 amino acids. The data were taken from a study of T-cell memory formation after mild COVID-19. At the level of the study: Largely donor-specific TCR clusters were found.

Study-wide points: Certain responding clones were present in pre-infection memory, suggesting participation of cross-reactive memory. Most CD4+ clones that shrank were in CM and EM, while CD8+ ones turned up in EMRA.

This sequence originates from a man younger than 35 who had mild COVID-19 (a few samples of this study predate the infection). Cell type and time point are not known. The genes are TRBV27 and TRBJ1-1; TRBD1 matches at 8 bases. Sequencing was performed on PBMCs or a T cell subset sorted from them (not recorded which). Here the CDR3 DNA reads TGTGCCAGCAGTTCTCAGGGGGCGAGCACTGAAGCTTTCTTT. Translation gives CASSSQGASTEAFF.